The 15 T cell receptor beta chains listed next were all sequenced from one sample in a study of early T cells in non-severe SARS-CoV-2 infection. TCRdb re-called the 5' RACE reads through MiXCR, storing one row per CDR3 protein. The sample carries about 40,000 distinct CDR3 sequences, around 6.3% recorded once. The sequencing here drew on whole blood, taken at baseline. Every receptor here comes from an adult who was a healthcare worker with PCR-confirmed SARS-CoV-2 infection or an uninfected control (not recorded which).

This clonotype was counted between two and nine times. V usage is TRBV5-5 and J usage is TRBJ1-2, with D perhaps matching TRBD1 (6 bases). Germline CDR1 SGHKS, CDR2 YYEKEE (reference sequence). Between the trimmed V and J ends, which lost 2 bases and 5 bases, there was a span of 7 bases. The CDR3 extends over 12 amino acids. The DNA for the CDR3 is TGTGCCAGCAGCTTACAGGGTTATGGCTACACCTTC. Protein sequence: CASSLQGYGYTF.

This clonotype was seen many times. The V call is TRBV12-3 or TRBV12-4, the J call TRBJ1-2; 9 bases are a match to TRBD1. The CDR3 contains 15 residues. With V trimmed by 7 bases and J by 4 bases, 10 bases remained unmatched. The CDR3 region is CASNTGQGLIYGYTF. The DNA of the CDR3 is TGTGCCAGCAACACGGGACAGGGCCTTATCTATGGCTACACCTTC.

This clonotype has only a few counts. The chain recombines TRBV28 with TRBJ2-2, with 10 bases lining up with TRBD1. The CDR3 runs 15 residues. Germline-derived CDR1 and CDR2 are MDHEN and SYDVKM. Unmatched junction bases numbered 7, after V lost 7 bases and J lost 5 bases. This CDR3 is CASTRDRGMTGELFF. CDR3 coding DNA: TGTGCCAGCACCCGGGACAGGGGTATGACCGGGGAGCTGTTTTTT.

This clonotype was seen many times. This rearrangement joins TRBV20-1 to TRBJ1-5; D perhaps matches TRBD1 (6 bases). There are 14 residues in the CDR3. CDR1 is DFQATT and CDR2 is SNEGSKA in the germline V gene (reference sequence). V lost 6 bases to trimming and J lost 4 bases, with 16 bases between them. The CDR3 nucleotides are TGCAGTGCCCGAGTGGGAGGGGGGAATCAGCCCCAGCATTTT. It translates to CSARVGGGNQPQHF.

In this sample, this clonotype turned up many times. The V gene is TRBV20-1, the J gene TRBJ2-3, with TRBD1 identical over 8 bases. The CDR3 has 14 amino acids. Trimming at V came to 0 bases and at J to 10 bases, leaving 9 bases not matched to a gene. Germline V gives CDR1 DFQATT, CDR2 SNEGSKA (reference sequence). The CDR3 DNA is TGCAGTGCTAGAGATTCCACAGGGGGAAGGGCGCAGTATTTT. Residues: CSARDSTGGRAQYF.

This clonotype was counted at least ten times. This rearrangement joins TRBV20-1 to TRBJ2-3; 15 bases map to TRBD2. The CDR3 is 19 amino acids. Germline assignment: CDR1 DFQATT and CDR2 SNEGSKA (reference sequence). V gave up 1 base and J gave up 0 bases; unmatched junction bases: 8. The chain's CDR3 is CSARGPGLAGGGSTDTQYF. The DNA of the CDR3 is TGCAGTGCTAGAGGCCCGGGACTAGCGGGGGGCGGGAGCACAGATACGCAGTATTTT.

In DNA form, the CDR3 reads TGTGCCAGCAGGAGGACGCTGAGCTCTGGAAACACCATATATTTT. It is translated as CASRRTLSSGNTIYF. The chain employs TRBV12-3 or TRBV12-4 and TRBJ1-3; D is unresolved. The CDR3 sequence is 15 residues long. V lost 6 bases, J lost 0 bases, and 12 bases lay in between.

This clonotype was seen more than once but under ten times. This rearrangement joins TRBV29-1 to TRBJ1-1, with TRBD1 identical over 7 bases. Losses at the gene ends were 6 bases for V and 3 bases for J; bases not matched to a gene: 7. This CDR3 comprises 13 residues. Germline V gives CDR1 SQVTM, CDR2 ANQGSEA. The CDR3 here is CSVIGTEDTEAFF. In nucleotides, the CDR3 is TGCAGCGTAATCGGGACAGAGGACACTGAAGCTTTCTTT.

Many counts were recorded for this clonotype. CDR3 sequence reads: CATRGNRPGAFF. The CDR3 region has the DNA TGTGCCACCAGGGGTAACCGCCCCGGAGCTTTCTTT. V and J are TRBV24-1 and TRBJ1-1; unclear D gene. Trimming pared 7 bases from V and 10 bases from J, leaving 15 bases between. CDR3 length equals 12 residues. The germline V gene has CDR1 KGHDR and CDR2 SFDVKD.

Only a few counts were recorded for this clonotype. The chain employs TRBV6-2 or TRBV6-3 and TRBJ1-2; D gene uncertain. Germline CDR1 is MNHEY and CDR2 is SVGEGT. CDR3 length equals 15 residues. With 6 bases removed from V and 4 bases from J, the gap between germline ends came to 18 bases. This CDR3 is CASSPTYSTVYGYTF. CDR3 nucleotide sequence: TGTGCCAGCAGCCCAACTTACAGCACAGTCTATGGCTACACCTTC.

This clonotype has a handful of counts. The rearrangement links TRBV12-3 or TRBV12-4 to TRBJ2-1, with 11 bases matching TRBD2. The CDR3 covers 19 residues. The J segment lost 0 bases and the V segment lost 1 base, leaving 8 bases of the junction unmatched. CDR3 sequence reads: CASSLEWGLAESSYNEQFF. CDR3 sequence (DNA): TGTGCCAGCAGTTTAGAGTGGGGACTAGCGGAAAGCTCCTACAATGAGCAGTTCTTC.

This clonotype was detected many times. The J gene is TRBJ2-3, the V gene TRBV20-1; D remains unclear. The CDR3 totals 14 residues. Germline V gives CDR1 DFQATT, CDR2 SNEGSKA (reference sequence). V dropped 1 base and J dropped 0 bases, with 8 bases sitting between them. The CDR3 nucleotides read TGCAGTGCTAGAGTTCAGACTAGCACAGATACGCAGTATTTT. As protein: CSARVQTSTDTQYF.

This chain links TRBV28 with TRBJ2-7, with D uncertain. The V end lost 3 bases, the J end lost 4 bases, and 7 bases lay between the germline ends. There are 12 residues in the CDR3. The germline V gene encodes CDR1 MDHEN and CDR2 SYDVKM. The CDR3 protein is CASSLALYEQYF. The CDR3 nucleotides read TGTGCCAGCAGTTTGGCATTGTACGAGCAGTACTTC.

This clonotype was recorded at least ten times. The rearrangement uses TRBV5-1 and TRBJ2-5; 11 nucleotides agree with TRBD2. The CDR3 covers 15 residues. Losses at the gene ends were 4 bases for V and 4 bases for J; bases not matched to a gene: 6. The V gene's germline CDR1 is SGHRS and CDR2 YFSETQ. CDR3 sequence: CASSPLAGGIETQYF. The CDR3 coding sequence is TGCGCCAGCAGCCCCTTAGCGGGGGGGATAGAGACCCAGTACTTC.

At least ten counts were recorded for this clonotype. The chain employs TRBV12-3 or TRBV12-4 and TRBJ2-7; no reliable D call. Trimming took 6 bases from V and 0 from J, leaving 6 bases between them. This CDR3 has 12 amino acids. Written as DNA, the CDR3 is TGTGCCAGCAGGTCCCCCTCCTACGAGCAGTACTTC. The encoded protein is CASRSPSYEQYF.